These 5 T cell receptor beta chains share one sample of origin, sequenced in a study of blood T cell repertoires in COVID-19. Measured with immunoSEQ multiplex PCR; TCRdb has only the in-frame clones, and not every one. The sample holds more than 90,000 clones, roughly 70% seen once. What was sequenced was peripheral blood. The receptors derive from a woman aged 55 to 70 in a cohort sampled during active or convalescent COVID-19.

This clone was counted once. The chain carries TRBV6-5 and TRBJ1-2; 7 positions match TRBD1. The trim removed 8 bases at V and 2 bases at J, leaving 8 bases unmatched. This CDR3 is 14 amino acids long. Germline V gene lookup returns CDR1 MNHEY and CDR2 SVGAGI. The CDR3 here is CASYTPGQNYGYTF. CDR3 DNA sequence: TGTGCCAGCTATACTCCGGGACAGAACTATGGCTACACCTTC.

This rearrangement joins TRBV2 to TRBJ1-5; TRBD1 matches at 9 bases. After removal of 7 bases from V and 1 base from J, the junction contained 5 bases not matched to a gene. The CDR3 runs 15 residues. Per the germline V gene, CDR1 is SNHLY and CDR2 is FYNNEI. The CDR3 nucleotides read TGTGCCAGCAATTTAGACAGGGGGAGCAATCAGCCCCAGCATTTT. The encoded protein is CASNLDRGSNQPQHF.

This rearrangement joins TRBV5-1 to TRBJ2-5; D gene ambiguous. V gave up 4 bases and J gave up 0 bases, with 10 bases separating them. Germline values: CDR1 SGHRS, CDR2 YFSETQ. The CDR3 contains 14 residues. The chain's CDR3 is CASSLQVHQETQYF. The CDR3 region has the DNA TGCGCCAGCAGCCTGCAGGTTCACCAAGAGACCCAGTACTTC.

V gene TRBV5-1 combines with J gene TRBJ1-3; TRBD1 aligns across 9 bases. CDR3 length equals 13 residues. Germline V CDR1 and CDR2: SGHRS, YFSETQ. V dropped 0 bases and J dropped 11; count of bases not matched to a gene: 3. CDR3 nucleotide sequence: TGCGCCAGCAGCTTGGGGACAGGGGATCCCATATATTTT. It yields the protein CASSLGTGDPIYF. The variable domain in full, completed from reference TRBV5-1 and TRBJ1-3, reads KAGVTQTPRYLIKTRGQQVTLSCSPISGHRSVSWYQQTPGQGLQFLFEYFSETQRNKGNFPGRFSGRQFSNSRSEMNVSTLELGDSALYLCASSLGTGDPIYFGEGSWLTVV.

The CDR3 bases are TGTGCCAGGCCTCGACAGGAACCAGGCCCGAACACTGAAGCTTTCTTT. Protein sequence: CARPRQEPGPNTEAFF. The chain links TRBV6-6 to TRBJ1-1; D possibly corresponds to TRBD1 (6 bases). This CDR3 spans 16 amino acids. The germline gives CDR1 MNHNY, CDR2 SVGAGI (reference sequence). V was trimmed by 9 bases and J by 1 base, leaving 21 bases between them.